This TCR beta chain derives from a study of T cell repertoires in cytomegalovirus infection. Study-wide background: Evidence of both CMV infection and a matching HLA type came from public TCR beta signatures.

TCRdb ran MiXCR on the reads and lists one entry per CDR3 protein. The repertoire holds about 240,000 distinct CDR3 sequences, about 7% seen once, with more than 5.5% in the top ten. The CDR3 length is 13 residues. Germline V lookup: CDR1 GTSNPN, CDR2 SVGIG (reference sequence). Trimming pared 0 bases from V and 6 bases from J, leaving 11 bases between. The table lists this clonotype with a few counts. The TCR sequence derives from a human donor in good health (CMV status not recorded). Some clones in this sample may be carry-over from other donors' samples. The rearrangement links TRBV30 to TRBJ1-2; no clear D gene. The sample taken for sequencing was PBMCs. The CDR3 sequence: CAWSVLGFHGYTF. For the CDR3, the DNA is TGTGCCTGGAGTGTACTAGGGTTTCATGGCTACACCTTC.